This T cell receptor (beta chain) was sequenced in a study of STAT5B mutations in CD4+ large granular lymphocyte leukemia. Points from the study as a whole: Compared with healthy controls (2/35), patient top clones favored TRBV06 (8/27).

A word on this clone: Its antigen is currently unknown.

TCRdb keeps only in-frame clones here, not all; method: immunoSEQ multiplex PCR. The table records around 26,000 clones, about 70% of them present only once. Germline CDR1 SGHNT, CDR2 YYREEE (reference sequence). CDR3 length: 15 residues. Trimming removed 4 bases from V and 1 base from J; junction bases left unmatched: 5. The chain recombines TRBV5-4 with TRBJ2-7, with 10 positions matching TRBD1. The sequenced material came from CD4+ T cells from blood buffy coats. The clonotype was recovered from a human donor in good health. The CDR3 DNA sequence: TGTGCCAGCAGCCGAGACAGGGGGCTTTCCTACGAGCAGTACTTC. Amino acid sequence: CASSRDRGLSYEQYF.